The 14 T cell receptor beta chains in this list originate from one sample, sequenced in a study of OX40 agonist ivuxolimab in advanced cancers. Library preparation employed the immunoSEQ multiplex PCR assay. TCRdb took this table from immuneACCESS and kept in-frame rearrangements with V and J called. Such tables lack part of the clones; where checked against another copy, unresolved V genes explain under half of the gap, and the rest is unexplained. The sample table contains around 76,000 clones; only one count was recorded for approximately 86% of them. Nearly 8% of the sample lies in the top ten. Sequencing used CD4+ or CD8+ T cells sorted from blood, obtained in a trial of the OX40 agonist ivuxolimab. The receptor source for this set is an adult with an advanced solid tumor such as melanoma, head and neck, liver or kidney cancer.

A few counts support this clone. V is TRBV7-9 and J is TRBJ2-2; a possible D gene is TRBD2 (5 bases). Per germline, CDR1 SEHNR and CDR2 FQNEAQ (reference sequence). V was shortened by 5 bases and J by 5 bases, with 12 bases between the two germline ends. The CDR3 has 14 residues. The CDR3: CASSRLTGTGELFF. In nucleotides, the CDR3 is TGTGCCAGCAGCCGCCTGACGGGGACCGGGGAGCTGTTTTTT.

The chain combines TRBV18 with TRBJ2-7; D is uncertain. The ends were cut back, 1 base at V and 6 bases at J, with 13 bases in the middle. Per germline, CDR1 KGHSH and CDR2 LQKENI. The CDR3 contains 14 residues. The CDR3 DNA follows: TGTGCCAGCTCACCACAGTCGGTGGGTGGCGAGCAGTACTTC. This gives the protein CASSPQSVGGEQYF.

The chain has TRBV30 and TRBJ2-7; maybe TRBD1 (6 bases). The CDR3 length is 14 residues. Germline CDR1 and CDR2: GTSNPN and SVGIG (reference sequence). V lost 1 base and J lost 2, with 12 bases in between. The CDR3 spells CAWSGTASTYEQYF. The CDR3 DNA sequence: TGTGCCTGGAGTGGGACAGCGAGTACCTACGAGCAGTACTTC.

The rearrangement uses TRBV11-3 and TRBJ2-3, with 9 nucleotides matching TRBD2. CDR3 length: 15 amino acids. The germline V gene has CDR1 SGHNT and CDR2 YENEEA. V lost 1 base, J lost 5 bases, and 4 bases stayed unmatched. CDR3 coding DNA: TGTGCCAGCAGCTTAGGCGGGGGGGCGGGAGATACGCAGTATTTT. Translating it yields CASSLGGGAGDTQYF.

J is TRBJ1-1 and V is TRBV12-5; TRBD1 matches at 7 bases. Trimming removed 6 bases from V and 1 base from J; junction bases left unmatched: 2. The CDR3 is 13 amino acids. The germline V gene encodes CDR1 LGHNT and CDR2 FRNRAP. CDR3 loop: CASGRQGNTEAFF. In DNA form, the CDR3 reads TGTGCTAGTGGACGACAGGGGAACACTGAAGCTTTCTTT.

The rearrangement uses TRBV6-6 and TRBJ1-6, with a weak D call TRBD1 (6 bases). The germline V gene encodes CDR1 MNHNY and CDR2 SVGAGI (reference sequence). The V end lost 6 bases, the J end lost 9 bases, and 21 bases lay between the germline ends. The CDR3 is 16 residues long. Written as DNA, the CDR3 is TGTGCCAGCAGCCTTCGAGGGGGAGGCTACGGTTCACCCCTCCACTTT. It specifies CASSLRGGGYGSPLHF.

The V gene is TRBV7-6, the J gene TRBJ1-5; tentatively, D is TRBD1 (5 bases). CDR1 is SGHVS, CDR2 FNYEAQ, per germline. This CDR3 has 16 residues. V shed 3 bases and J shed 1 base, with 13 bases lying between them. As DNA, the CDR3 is TGTGCCAGCAGCTTGGGACCCCCGAGCAGCAATCAGCCCCAGCATTTT. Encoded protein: CASSLGPPSSNQPQHF.

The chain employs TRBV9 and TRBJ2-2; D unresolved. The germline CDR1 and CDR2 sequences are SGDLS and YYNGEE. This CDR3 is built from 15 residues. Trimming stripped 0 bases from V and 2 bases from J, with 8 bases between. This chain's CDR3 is CASSVDGINTGELFF. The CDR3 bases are TGTGCCAGCAGCGTAGATGGCATCAACACCGGGGAGCTGTTTTTT.

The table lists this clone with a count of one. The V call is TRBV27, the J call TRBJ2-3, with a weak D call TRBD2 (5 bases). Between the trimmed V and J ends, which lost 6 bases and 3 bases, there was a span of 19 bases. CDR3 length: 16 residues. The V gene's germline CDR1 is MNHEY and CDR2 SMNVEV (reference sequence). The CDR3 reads CASSLLDARGTDTQYF. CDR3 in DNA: TGTGCCAGCAGCCTACTGGACGCCCGGGGAACAGATACGCAGTATTTT.

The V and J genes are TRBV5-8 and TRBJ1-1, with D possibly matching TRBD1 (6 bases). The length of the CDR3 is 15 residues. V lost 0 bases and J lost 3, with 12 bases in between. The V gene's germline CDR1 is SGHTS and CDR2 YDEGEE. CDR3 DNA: TGTGCCAGCAGCTTGGGTTGGACAGACTACACTGAAGCTTTCTTT. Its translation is CASSLGWTDYTEAFF.

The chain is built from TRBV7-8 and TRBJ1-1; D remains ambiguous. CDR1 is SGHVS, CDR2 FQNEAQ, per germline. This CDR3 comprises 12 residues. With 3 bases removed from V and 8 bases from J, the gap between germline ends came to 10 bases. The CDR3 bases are TGTGCCAGCAGCTTCGCGATGGCCGAAGCTTTCTTT. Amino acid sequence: CASSFAMAEAFF.

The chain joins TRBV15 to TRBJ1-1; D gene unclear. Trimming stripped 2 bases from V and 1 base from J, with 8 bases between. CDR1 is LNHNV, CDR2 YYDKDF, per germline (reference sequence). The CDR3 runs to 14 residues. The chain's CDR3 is CATSRPERNTEAFF. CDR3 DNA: TGTGCCACCAGCAGACCGGAGAGGAACACTGAAGCTTTCTTT.

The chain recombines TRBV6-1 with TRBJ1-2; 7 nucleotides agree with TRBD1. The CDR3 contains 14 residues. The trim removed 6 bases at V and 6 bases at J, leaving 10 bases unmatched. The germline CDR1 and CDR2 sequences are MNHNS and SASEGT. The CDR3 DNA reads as TGTGCCAGCAGCGCGCTCCAGGGGGAGGATGGCTACACCTTC. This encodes CASSALQGEDGYTF.

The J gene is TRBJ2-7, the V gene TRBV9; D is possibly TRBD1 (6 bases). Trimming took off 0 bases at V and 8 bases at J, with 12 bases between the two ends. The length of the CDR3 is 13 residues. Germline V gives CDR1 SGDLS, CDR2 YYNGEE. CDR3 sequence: CASSVATQGKQYF. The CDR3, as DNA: TGTGCCAGCAGCGTAGCTACCCAGGGGAAGCAGTACTTC.